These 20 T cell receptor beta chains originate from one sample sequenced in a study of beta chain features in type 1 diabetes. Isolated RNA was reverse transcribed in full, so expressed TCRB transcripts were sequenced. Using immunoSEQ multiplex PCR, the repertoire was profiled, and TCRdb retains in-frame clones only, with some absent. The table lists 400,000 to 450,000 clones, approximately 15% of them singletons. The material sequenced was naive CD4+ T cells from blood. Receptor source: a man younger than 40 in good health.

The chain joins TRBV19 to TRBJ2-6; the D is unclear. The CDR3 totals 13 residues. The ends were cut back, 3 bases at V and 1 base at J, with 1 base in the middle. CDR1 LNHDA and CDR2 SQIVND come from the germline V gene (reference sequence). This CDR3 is CASSMSGANVLTF. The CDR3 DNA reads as TGTGCCAGTAGTATGTCTGGGGCCAACGTCCTGACTTTC.

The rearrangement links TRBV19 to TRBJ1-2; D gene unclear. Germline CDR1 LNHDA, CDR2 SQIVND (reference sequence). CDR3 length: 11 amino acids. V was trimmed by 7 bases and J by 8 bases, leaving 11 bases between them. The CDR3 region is CASTSGNGYTF. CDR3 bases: TGTGCCAGTACATCGGGAAACGGCTACACCTTC.

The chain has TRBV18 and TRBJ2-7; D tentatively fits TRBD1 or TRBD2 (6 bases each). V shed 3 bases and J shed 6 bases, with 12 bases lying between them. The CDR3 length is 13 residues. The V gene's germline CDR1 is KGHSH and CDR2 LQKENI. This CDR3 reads CASSPVGGSEQYF. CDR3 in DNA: TGTGCCAGCTCACCTGTAGGGGGGTCCGAGCAGTACTTC.

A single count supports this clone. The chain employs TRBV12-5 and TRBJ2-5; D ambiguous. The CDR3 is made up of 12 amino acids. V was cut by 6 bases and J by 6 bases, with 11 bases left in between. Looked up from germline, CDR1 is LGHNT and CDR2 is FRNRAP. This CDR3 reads CASGRTTKTQYF. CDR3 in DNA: TGTGCTAGTGGAAGAACCACAAAGACCCAGTACTTC.

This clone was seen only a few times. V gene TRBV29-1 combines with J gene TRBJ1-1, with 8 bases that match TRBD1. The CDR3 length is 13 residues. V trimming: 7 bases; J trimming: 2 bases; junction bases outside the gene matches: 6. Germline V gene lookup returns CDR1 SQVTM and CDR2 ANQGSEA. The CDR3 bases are TGCAGCGCAAGGACAGGGATAAACACTGAAGCTTTCTTT. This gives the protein CSARTGINTEAFF.

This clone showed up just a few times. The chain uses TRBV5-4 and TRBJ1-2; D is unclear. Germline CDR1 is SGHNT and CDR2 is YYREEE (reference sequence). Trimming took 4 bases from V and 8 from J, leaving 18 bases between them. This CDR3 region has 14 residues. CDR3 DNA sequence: TGTGCCAGCAGCCGAGAGAGTGGGGATAGGGGCTACACCTTC. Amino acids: CASSRESGDRGYTF.

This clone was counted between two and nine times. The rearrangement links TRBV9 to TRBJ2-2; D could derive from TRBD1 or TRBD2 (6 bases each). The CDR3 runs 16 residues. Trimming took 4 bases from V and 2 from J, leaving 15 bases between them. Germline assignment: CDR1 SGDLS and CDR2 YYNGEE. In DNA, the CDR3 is TGTGCCAGCAGCCGGGGCGGGACAATAAACACCGGGGAGCTGTTTTTT. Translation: CASSRGGTINTGELFF.

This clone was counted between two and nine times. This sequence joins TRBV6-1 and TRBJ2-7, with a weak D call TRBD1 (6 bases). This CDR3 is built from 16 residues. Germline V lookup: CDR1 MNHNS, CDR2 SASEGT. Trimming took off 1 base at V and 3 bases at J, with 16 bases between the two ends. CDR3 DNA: TGTGCCAGCAGTGAAGGCAGGCAGGGGATCAACTACGAGCAGTACTTC. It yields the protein CASSEGRQGINYEQYF.

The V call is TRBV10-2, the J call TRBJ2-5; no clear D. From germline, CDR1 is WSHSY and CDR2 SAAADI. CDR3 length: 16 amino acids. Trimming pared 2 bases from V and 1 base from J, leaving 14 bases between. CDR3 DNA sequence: TGCGCCAGCAGTGAGGGATTAGGCAGTATCCAAGAGACCCAGTACTTC. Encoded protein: CASSEGLGSIQETQYF.

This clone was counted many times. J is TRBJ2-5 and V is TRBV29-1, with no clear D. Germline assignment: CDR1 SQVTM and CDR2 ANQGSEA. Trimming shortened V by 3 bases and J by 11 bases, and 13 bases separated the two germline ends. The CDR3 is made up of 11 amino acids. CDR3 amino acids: CSVEILESQYF. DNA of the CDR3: TGCAGCGTTGAGATTCTAGAATCTCAGTACTTC.

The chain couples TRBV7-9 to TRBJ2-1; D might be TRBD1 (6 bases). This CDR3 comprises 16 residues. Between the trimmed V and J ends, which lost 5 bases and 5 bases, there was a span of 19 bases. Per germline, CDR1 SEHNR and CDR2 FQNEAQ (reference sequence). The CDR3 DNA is TGTGCCAGCAGCCTACAGAGGGGGAAGCCCCACAATGAGCAGTTCTTC. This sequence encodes CASSLQRGKPHNEQFF.

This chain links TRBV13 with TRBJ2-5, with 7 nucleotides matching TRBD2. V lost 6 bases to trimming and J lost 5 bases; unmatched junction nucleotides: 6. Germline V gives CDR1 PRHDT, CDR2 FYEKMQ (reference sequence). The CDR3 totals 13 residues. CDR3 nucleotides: TGTGCCAGCAGTCTCGCGGGAGTTGAGACCCAGTACTTC. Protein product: CASSLAGVETQYF.

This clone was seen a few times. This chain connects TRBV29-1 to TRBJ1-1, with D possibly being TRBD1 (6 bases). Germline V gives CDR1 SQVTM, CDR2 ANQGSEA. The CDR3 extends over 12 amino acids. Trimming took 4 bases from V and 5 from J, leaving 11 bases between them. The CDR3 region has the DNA TGCAGCGTTGCCCGGGGGGCGACTGAAGCTTTCTTT. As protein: CSVARGATEAFF. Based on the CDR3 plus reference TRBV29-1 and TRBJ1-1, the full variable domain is SAVISQKPSRDICQRGTSLTIQCQVDSQVTMMFWYRQQPGQSLTLIATANQGSEATYESGFVIDKFPISRPNLTFSTLTVSNMSPEDSSIYLCSVARGATEAFFGQGTRLTVV.

CDR3 residues: CASSYSAREPGYTF. CDR3 bases: TGTGCCAGCAGTTACTCGGCCAGGGAGCCTGGCTACACCTTC. J is TRBJ1-2 and V is TRBV6-6; weak D call: TRBD1 (5 bases). The CDR3 is 14 residues long. Trimming took 0 bases from V and 7 from J, leaving 12 bases between them. CDR1 is MNHNY, CDR2 SVGAGI, per germline (reference sequence).

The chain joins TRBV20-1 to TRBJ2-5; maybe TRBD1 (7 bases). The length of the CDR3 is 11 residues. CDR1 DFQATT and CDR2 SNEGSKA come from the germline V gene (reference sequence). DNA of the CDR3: TGCAGCGGGGGACAGCAAGAGACCCAGTACTTC. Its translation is CSGGQQETQYF.

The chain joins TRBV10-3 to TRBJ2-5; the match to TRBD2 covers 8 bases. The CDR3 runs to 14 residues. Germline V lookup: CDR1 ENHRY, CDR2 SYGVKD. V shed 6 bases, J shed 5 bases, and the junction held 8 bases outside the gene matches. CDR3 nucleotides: TGTGCCATCAGAACACCGGGACTAGAGGAGACCCAGTACTTC. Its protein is CAIRTPGLEETQYF.

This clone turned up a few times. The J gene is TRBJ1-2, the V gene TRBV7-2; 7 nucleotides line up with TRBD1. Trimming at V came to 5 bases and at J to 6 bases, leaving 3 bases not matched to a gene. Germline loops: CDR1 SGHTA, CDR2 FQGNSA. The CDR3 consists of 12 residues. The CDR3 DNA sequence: TGTGCCAGCAGCGCGACAGGGAATGGCTACACCTTC. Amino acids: CASSATGNGYTF.

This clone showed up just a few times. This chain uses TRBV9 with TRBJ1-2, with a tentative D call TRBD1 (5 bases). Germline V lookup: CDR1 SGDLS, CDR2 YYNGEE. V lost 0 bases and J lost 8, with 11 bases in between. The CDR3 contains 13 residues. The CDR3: CASSVGRGTGYTF. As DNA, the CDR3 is TGTGCCAGCAGCGTAGGACGTGGGACCGGCTACACCTTC.

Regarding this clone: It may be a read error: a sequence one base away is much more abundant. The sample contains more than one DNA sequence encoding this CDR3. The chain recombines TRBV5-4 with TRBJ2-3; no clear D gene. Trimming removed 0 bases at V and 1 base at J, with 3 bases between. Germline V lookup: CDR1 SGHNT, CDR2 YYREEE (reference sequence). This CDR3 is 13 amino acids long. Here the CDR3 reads CASSLAGTDTQYF. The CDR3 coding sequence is TGTGCCAGCAGCTTGGCGGGCACAGATACGCAGTATTTT.

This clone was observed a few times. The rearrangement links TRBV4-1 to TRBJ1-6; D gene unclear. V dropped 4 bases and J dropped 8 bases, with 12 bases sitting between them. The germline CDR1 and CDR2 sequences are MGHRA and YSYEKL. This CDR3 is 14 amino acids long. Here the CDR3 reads CASSPRAQDSPLHF. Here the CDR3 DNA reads TGCGCCAGCAGCCCACGGGCCCAGGATTCACCCCTCCACTTT.